Listed here are 27 T cell receptor beta chains from one sample, sequenced in a study of regulatory T cells in long-lasting Graves disease. Time point in this sample: persistent/refractory GD, antithyroid drugs over 5 years with positive TRAb. Extracted PBMC RNA gave rise to the TCR library. According to the study, TCR beta libraries were built with iRepertoire HTBI primers and CDR3-region Arm-PCR. TCRdb redid the calling of the multiplex PCR reads with MiXCR, one entry per CDR3 protein. The data contain roughly 300,000 distinct CDR3 sequences, around 20% of them singletons. The sample in question was peripheral blood mononuclear cells (PBMCs), obtained when the disease was refractory, from a patient treated with antithyroid drugs. The receptor source for this set is a female donor with Graves disease.

This clonotype was observed many times. The V gene is TRBV12-3 or TRBV12-4, the J gene TRBJ2-5, with TRBD1 matching 7 bases. The CDR3 runs 13 residues. The V segment lost 6 bases and the J segment 7 bases; nucleotides outside the gene matches: 8. CDR3 amino acids: CASSSDRVGTQYF. The CDR3 bases are TGTGCCAGCAGCTCTGACAGGGTCGGGACCCAGTACTTC.

This clonotype was found many times. The J gene is TRBJ2-7, the V gene TRBV28; 8 bases line up with TRBD1. With 11 bases clipped from V and 4 bases from J, the junction kept 13 bases outside the gene matches. Per the germline V gene, CDR1 is MDHEN and CDR2 is SYDVKM. There are 14 residues in the CDR3. CDR3 sequence: CASSVWTGSYEQYF. CDR3 nucleotide sequence: TGTGCCTCCTCTGTCTGGACAGGGTCGTACGAGCAGTACTTC.

V and J are TRBV20-1 and TRBJ2-7; D perhaps matches TRBD1 (6 bases). The CDR3 loop spans 14 amino acids. V gave up 7 bases and J gave up 5 bases, with 21 bases separating them. Germline CDR1 is DFQATT and CDR2 is SNEGSKA (reference sequence). For the CDR3, the DNA is TGCAGTGTTCGAGGGGGTGGGAGAGTCAACGAGCAGTACTTC. Translation gives CSVRGGGRVNEQYF.

In this sample, this clonotype turned up many times. Written as DNA, the CDR3 is TGTGCCAGCCGAAAGACCATCATCTGGAGCTTGAACACTGAAGCTTTCTTT. Translated: CASRKTIIWSLNTEAFF. The chain combines TRBV6-1 with TRBJ1-1; no clear D. V was trimmed by 8 bases and J by 0 bases, leaving 22 bases between them. Germline-derived CDR1 and CDR2 are MNHNS and SASEGT. The CDR3 consists of 17 residues.

This chain joins TRBV18 and TRBJ1-2; D possibly corresponds to TRBD1 (5 bases). The CDR3 extends over 16 amino acids. Trimming took 0 bases from V and 5 from J, leaving 16 bases between them. CDR1 KGHSH and CDR2 LQKENI come from the germline V gene. The CDR3 sequence: CASSPPWQGGEYGYTF. CDR3 nucleotide sequence: TGTGCCAGCTCACCACCTTGGCAGGGCGGAGAATATGGCTACACCTTC.

The chain carries TRBV12-5 and TRBJ2-7; 7 nucleotides line up with TRBD1. Germline V lookup: CDR1 LGHNT, CDR2 FRNRAP. V shed 0 bases, J shed 3 bases, and the junction held 11 bases outside the gene matches. CDR3 length equals 17 residues. The CDR3 spells CASGLVLGGPLFYEQYF. The CDR3 DNA is TGTGCTAGTGGTTTGGTACTAGGGGGCCCTCTTTTCTACGAGCAGTACTTC.

In its sample, this clonotype was seen a few times. The chain carries TRBV24-1 and TRBJ1-4, with a weak D call TRBD1 (6 bases). V was trimmed by 5 bases and J by 1 base, leaving 10 bases between them. The length of the CDR3 is 15 residues. Germline CDR1 is KGHDR and CDR2 is SFDVKD. CDR3 region: CATSAGAGTNEKLFF. The CDR3 DNA follows: TGTGCCACCAGTGCAGGGGCCGGAACTAATGAAAAACTGTTTTTT.

This clonotype was recorded at least ten times. The gene calls are TRBV28 and TRBJ2-7, with 7 bases lining up with TRBD2. The germline CDR1 and CDR2 sequences are MDHEN and SYDVKM. The CDR3 is made up of 14 amino acids. Trimming at V came to 6 bases and at J to 1 base, leaving 6 bases not matched to a gene. The CDR3, as DNA: TGTGCCAGCAGGGGGGGGGGAGAATCCTACGAGCAGTACTTC. This translates into CASRGGGESYEQYF.

As to this clonotype: This sequence may be a read error, since a much larger clone differs from it by one base. CDR3 bases: TGTGCCAGCAGCGCGGGACTAGAGGAGCAGTACTTC. It specifies CASSAGLEEQYF. The gene calls are TRBV9 and TRBJ2-7; TRBD2 aligns across 8 bases. CDR1 and CDR2 from the germline V gene are SGDLS and YYNGEE. The CDR3 spans 12 residues. V shed 3 bases and J 7 bases; nucleotides not matched to a gene: 3.

The chain recombines TRBV9 with TRBJ1-1; no clear D gene. Trimming took 4 bases from V and 0 from J, leaving 10 bases between them. Germline values: CDR1 SGDLS, CDR2 YYNGEE. The length of the CDR3 is 14 residues. The CDR3 spells CASSPNAMNTEAFF. CDR3 nucleotides: TGTGCCAGCAGCCCAAACGCTATGAACACTGAAGCTTTCTTT.

This chain uses TRBV2 with TRBJ2-3; possible D gene TRBD1, 5 bases. The germline V and J ends were trimmed by 1 base and 6 bases, with 14 bases remaining between them. This CDR3 has 15 residues. The germline CDR1 and CDR2 sequences are SNHLY and FYNNEI. The CDR3: CASSEVTGPGDTQYF. The DNA of the CDR3 is TGTGCCAGCAGTGAAGTCACAGGCCCTGGGGATACGCAGTATTTT.

This clonotype was counted many times. This may be a read error: a much more frequent sequence differs by one nucleotide. V gene TRBV2 combines with J gene TRBJ1-1; possibly TRBD1 for D (6 bases). Germline V lookup: CDR1 SNHLY, CDR2 FYNNEI. This CDR3 region has 13 residues. The V and J ends lost 6 bases and 1 base respectively, with 9 bases between them. CDR3 coding DNA: TGTGCCAGCAGAAAGGACAGGAACACTGAAGCTTTCTTT. Its translation is CASRKDRNTEAFF.

This clonotype has only one observation. The gene calls are TRBV9 and TRBJ1-1; D uncertain. The V gene lost 1 base and the J gene lost 7 bases, with 8 bases spanning the gap. Per the germline V gene, CDR1 is SGDLS and CDR2 is YYNGEE. This CDR3 has 12 amino acids. CDR3 amino acids: CASSVNEGEAFF. The CDR3 bases are TGTGCCAGCAGCGTAAACGAAGGTGAAGCTTTCTTT.

In this sample, this clonotype turned up a few times. The V call is TRBV11-2, the J call TRBJ2-7; possibly TRBD2 for D (5 bases). This CDR3 spans 12 amino acids. Germline CDR1 reads SGHAT; CDR2 reads FQNNGV. V gave up 3 bases and J gave up 7 bases, with 10 bases separating them. CDR3 loop: CASSLVRGEQYF. CDR3 sequence (DNA): TGTGCCAGCAGCTTGGTGCGCGGGGAGCAGTACTTC.

This clonotype was seen a few times. V gene TRBV7-9 combines with J gene TRBJ2-7; D is uncertain. The CDR3 is 13 amino acids. Germline V CDR1 and CDR2: SEHNR, FQNEAQ (reference sequence). Trimming took 2 bases from V and 1 from J, leaving 6 bases between them. The CDR3 is CASSLLGSYEQYF. CDR3 in DNA: TGTGCCAGCAGCTTATTAGGATCCTACGAGCAGTACTTC.

In this sample, this clonotype turned up many times. CDR3 bases: TGTGCCAGCAGTTTCCGGGGGCGGGGACCGTACCAAGAGACCCAGTACTTC. Protein sequence: CASSFRGRGPYQETQYF. The rearrangement links TRBV28 to TRBJ2-5; perhaps D is TRBD1 or TRBD2 (6 bases each). The CDR3 extends over 17 amino acids. Trimming stripped 3 bases from V and 0 bases from J, with 17 bases between. Germline V CDR1 and CDR2: MDHEN, SYDVKM.

The CDR3 spells CATSSRGYLDGYTF. In DNA, the CDR3 is TGTGCCACCAGCAGTAGGGGGTATCTAGATGGCTACACCTTC. V gene TRBV15 combines with J gene TRBJ1-2; a weak D match, TRBD1 (6 bases). The V gene lost 3 bases and the J gene lost 6 bases, with 14 bases spanning the gap. The CDR3 runs 14 residues. In germline, CDR1 is LNHNV, CDR2 YYDKDF (reference sequence).

This clonotype was detected many times. This sequence joins TRBV12-3 or TRBV12-4 and TRBJ2-5; 10 bases align to TRBD2. The CDR3 is 15 residues long. V was pared by 4 bases and J by 5 bases, with 7 bases of the junction left unmatched. The DNA of the CDR3 is TGTGCCAGCAGTTCCAGCGGGGGGGCCTCGGAGACCCAGTACTTC. Its translation: CASSSSGGASETQYF.

This clonotype was observed many times. The V and J genes are TRBV11-2 and TRBJ1-5; no reliable D call. The V gene lost 2 bases and the J gene lost 5 bases, with 10 bases spanning the gap. CDR1 SGHAT and CDR2 FQNNGV come from the germline V gene. This CDR3 is 14 amino acids long. The CDR3 DNA sequence: TGTGCCAGCAGCTTATCCGATCAAGATCAGCCCCAGCATTTT. It is translated as CASSLSDQDQPQHF.

Details on this clonotype: It may be a read error: a sequence one base away is much more abundant. The chain recombines TRBV7-2 with TRBJ2-6; a weak D match, TRBD2 (5 bases). V gave up 4 bases and J gave up 0 bases, with 13 bases separating them. Per the germline V gene, CDR1 is SGHTA and CDR2 is FQGNSA. This CDR3 contains 17 residues. CDR3 sequence: CASSSARLNSGANVLTF. CDR3 nucleotides: TGTGCCAGCAGCTCAGCCCGACTAAACTCTGGGGCCAACGTCCTGACTTTC.

This clonotype appeared a few times. This chain joins TRBV27 and TRBJ2-5; a weak D match, TRBD1 (6 bases). From germline, CDR1 is MNHEY and CDR2 SMNVEV (reference sequence). V gave up 3 bases and J gave up 4 bases, with 12 bases separating them. The CDR3 contains 14 residues. CDR3 loop: CASSFQGLVETQYF. The CDR3 nucleotides are TGTGCCAGCAGTTTCCAGGGGTTAGTAGAGACCCAGTACTTC.

V and J are TRBV30 and TRBJ1-5, with D possibly TRBD1 on 6 matching bases. CDR3 length equals 11 residues. Trimming pared 5 bases from V and 11 bases from J, leaving 13 bases between. Germline assignment: CDR1 GTSNPN and CDR2 SVGIG (reference sequence). The CDR3 here is CAWGPKGAQHF. DNA of the CDR3: TGTGCCTGGGGACCCAAGGGGGCCCAGCATTTT.

Ten or more counts support this clonotype. The chain combines TRBV12-3 or TRBV12-4 with TRBJ1-1, with a weak D call TRBD1 (6 bases). V was trimmed by 7 bases and J by 2 bases, leaving 17 bases between them. This CDR3 spans 15 amino acids. CDR3 loop: CASILGGAINTEAFF. As DNA, the CDR3 is TGTGCCAGCATCCTAGGGGGGGCGATTAACACTGAAGCTTTCTTT.

This clonotype was counted many times. The V gene is TRBV2, the J gene TRBJ1-5; no definite D call. Germline-derived CDR1 and CDR2 are SNHLY and FYNNEI. The V gene lost 6 bases and the J gene lost 0 bases, with 12 bases spanning the gap. This CDR3 has 15 residues. The CDR3 DNA reads TGTGCCAGCAGCGTCGCAGCAAATAGCAATCAGCCCCAGCATTTT. Its protein product is CASSVAANSNQPQHF. Based on the CDR3 plus reference TRBV2 and TRBJ1-5, the full variable domain is EPEVTQTPSHQVTQMGQEVILRCVPISNHLYFYWYRQILGQKVEFLVSFYNNEISEKSEIFDDQFSVERPDGSNFTLKIRSTKLEDSAMYFCASSVAANSNQPQHFGDGTRLSIL.

This clonotype occurred a few times. This chain joins TRBV5-1 and TRBJ1-6; D gene uncertain. Trimming removed 9 bases from V and 1 base from J, with 14 bases in between. Germline CDR1 SGHRS, CDR2 YFSETQ. The CDR3 loop spans 15 amino acids. The CDR3 DNA is TGCGCCACGGCGACGGGGTTGTCCTATAATTCACCCCTCCACTTT. It yields the protein CATATGLSYNSPLHF.

The V and J genes are TRBV5-4 and TRBJ1-2, with a weak D call TRBD1 (6 bases). The CDR3 loop spans 14 amino acids. CDR1 and CDR2 (germline): SGHNT, YYREEE (reference sequence). Trimming pared 4 bases from V and 3 bases from J, leaving 13 bases between. DNA of the CDR3: TGTGCCAGCAGCCCAAACAGGGTTGACTATGGCTACACCTTC. Encoded protein: CASSPNRVDYGYTF.

This sequence joins TRBV4-1 and TRBJ1-2, with D tentatively TRBD1 (5 bases). Germline values: CDR1 MGHRA, CDR2 YSYEKL. V was shortened by 0 bases and J by 4 bases, with 12 bases between the two germline ends. This CDR3 spans 15 amino acids. CDR3 residues: CASSQDSGGPYGYTF. The CDR3 DNA reads TGCGCCAGCAGCCAAGATTCGGGGGGACCCTATGGCTACACCTTC.